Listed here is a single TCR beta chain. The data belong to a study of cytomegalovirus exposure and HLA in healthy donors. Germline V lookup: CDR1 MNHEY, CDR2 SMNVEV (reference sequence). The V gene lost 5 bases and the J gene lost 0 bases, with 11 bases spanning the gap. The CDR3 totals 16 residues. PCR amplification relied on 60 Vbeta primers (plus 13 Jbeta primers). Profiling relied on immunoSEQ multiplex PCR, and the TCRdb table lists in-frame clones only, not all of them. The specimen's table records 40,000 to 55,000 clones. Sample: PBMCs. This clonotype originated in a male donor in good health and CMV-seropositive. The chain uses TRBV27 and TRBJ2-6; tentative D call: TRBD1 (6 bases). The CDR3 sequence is CASSNTGFSGANVLTF. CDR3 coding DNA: TGTGCCAGCAGTAATACAGGGTTCTCTGGGGCCAACGTCCTGACTTTC.